The clone carrying this T cell receptor (beta chain) appeared a single time. Antigen unknown. These data are taken from a study of shared clonotypes between healthy human individuals. Whole-study context: The study used three CD4 naive, three CD4 memory, two CD8 naive and one CD8 memory plate per donor.

Study results and limitations: Non-shared clonotypes showed lower generation probabilities than clonotypes common to all four donors.

Genomic DNA per cell subset filled all wells of several immunoSEQ plates. Using immunoSEQ multiplex PCR, the repertoire was profiled, and TCRdb retains in-frame clones only, with some absent. The repertoire holds under 1,900,000 clones, with around 98.5% as singletons. Specimen: naive CD4+ T cells sorted from blood. The subset denotes: CD45RA+ positively selected. The TCR sequence derives from a man aged 25 to 45 in good health.

CDR3 nucleotide sequence: TGTGCTAGCGGCTGGGGCGAAACTGAAGCTTTCTTT. Protein product: CASGWGETEAFF. The rearrangement links TRBV12-5 to TRBJ1-1, with a possible D match to TRBD1 (5 bases). The CDR3 totals 12 residues. Germline CDR1 is LGHNT and CDR2 is FRNRAP. Trimming took off 9 bases at V and 5 bases at J, with 13 bases between the two ends.